This T cell receptor (beta chain) derives from a study of tumor-infiltrating lymphocytes in primary liver carcinoma. The overall study: Patients included men and women of 30 to 69 years. General study findings and limits: Lesser overlap characterized tumor-adjacent and tumor-blood pairs relative to tumor region pairs.

Blood RNA was derived from unsorted whole blood, and germline DNA was extracted too. A remark on this clonotype: The target antigen is unknown. A read error may be the cause here, since a much bigger clone is one base away. As the CDR3 is not closed by the conserved phenylalanine or tryptophan, this likely results from a read error.

The template, 500 ng total RNA, yielded TCR beta cDNA made with a constant-region primer. Three-round nested multiplex PCR performed with slightly modified ARM-PCR produced the TCR beta libraries. TCRdb re-derived calls from the multiplex PCR reads in MiXCR, one entry per CDR3 protein. The sample holds 250,000 to 400,000 distinct CDR3 sequences, about 62% seen once. Specimen: peripheral blood. This receptor was obtained from a man aged 40-55 years with primary liver carcinoma and hepatitis B virus infection.

The CDR3 nucleotides are TGTGCCAGCAGCCCCCTCCCAGGGACACATAACACTGAAGCTTTCCTT. The encoded protein is CASSPLPGTHNTEAFL. This chain links TRBV6-6 with TRBJ1-1, with D perhaps matching TRBD1 (6 bases). This CDR3 comprises 16 residues. CDR1 is MNHNY, CDR2 SVGAGI, per germline (reference sequence). Trimming took 6 bases from V and 2 from J, leaving 19 bases between them.